This T cell receptor (beta chain) was identified during a study of regulatory T cells in long-lasting Graves disease. This clonotype was seen many times. What it binds is unknown. One junction end does not reproduce the germline sequence, and a read error may be involved. Time point meaning: newly diagnosed GD, antithyroid drugs for less than 3 months. After RNA was extracted from PBMCs, the TCR library was made from it. CDR3 length: 13 residues. Germline CDR1 MNHEY, CDR2 SVGEGT. According to the study, TCR beta libraries were built with iRepertoire HTBI primers and CDR3-region Arm-PCR. Original handling: Sequenced samples collectively carried around 60 TRBV and 12 to 15 TRBJ segments. TCRdb reprocessed the multiplex PCR reads via MiXCR and lists one record per CDR3 protein. The V and J calls, along with clone size, are taken from TCRdb and not from the paper's own processing. The sample includes around 250,000 distinct CDR3 sequences, roughly 18% seen only once; the top ten take around 20%.

Regarding the study as a whole: Lower TCR diversity characterized persistent Graves' patients relative to newly diagnosed patients. Tissue studied was limited to peripheral blood, excluding thyroid tissue.

The sample was peripheral blood mononuclear cells (PBMCs), taken at new diagnosis, from a patient treated with antithyroid drugs. This clonotype was sampled from a female donor with Graves disease. V usage is TRBV6-2 or TRBV6-3 and J usage is TRBJ1-1, with 8 bases lining up with TRBD1. CDR3 loop: CASRDRENAEAFF. In DNA, the CDR3 is TGTGCCAGCAGGGACAGGGAGAACGCTGAAGCTTTCTTT.